The 4 T cell receptor beta chains below all came from one sample that was sequenced in a study of T cells after yellow fever vaccination. Via MiXCR, TCRdb re-called the 5' RACE reads, giving one row per CDR3 protein. In the table there are roughly 340,000 distinct CDR3 sequences, 7.5% to 9% of which are singletons. This sample comprised PBMCs, obtained on the day of the first yellow fever vaccination. These receptors all stem from a man younger than 30 who received the YFV17D yellow fever vaccine.

This clonotype showed up just a few times. The chain joins TRBV6-6 to TRBJ1-4, with D unresolved. This CDR3 contains 12 residues. Per germline, CDR1 MNHNY and CDR2 SVGAGI (reference sequence). The V gene lost 8 bases and the J gene lost 8 bases, with 12 bases spanning the gap. The DNA of the CDR3 is TGTGCCAGCGCGTTGGGAAGGGAAAAACTGTTTTTT. Translated: CASALGREKLFF.

Regarding this clonotype: Mismatch with germline at one junction end may stem from a read error. The V call is TRBV7-7, the J call TRBJ2-1; D may be TRBD1 (6 bases). Germline CDR1 SSHAT, CDR2 FNYEAQ (reference sequence). The CDR3 covers 17 residues. CDR3 protein: CASSRTDSLETTYEQFF. The CDR3, as DNA: TGTGCTAGCAGCCGAACGGACAGTTTGGAAACGACCTATGAGCAGTTCTTC.

This clonotype has only a few counts. The chain is built from TRBV6-5 and TRBJ2-2, with D possibly matching TRBD1 (6 bases). The CDR3 contains 17 residues. Trimming left V 0 bases short and J 0 bases short, with 11 bases between. CDR1 and CDR2 (germline): MNHEY, SVGAGI. This CDR3 reads CASSYSLNRANTGELFF. In DNA form, the CDR3 reads TGTGCCAGCAGTTACTCTCTTAACAGGGCGAACACCGGGGAGCTGTTTTTT.

The chain carries TRBV5-4 and TRBJ1-2, with TRBD1 identical over 8 bases. This CDR3 region has 15 residues. CDR1 is SGHNT and CDR2 is YYREEE in the germline V gene (reference sequence). V was pared by 3 bases and J by 3 bases, with 7 bases of the junction left unmatched. CDR3 DNA sequence: TGTGCCAGCAGCTATCAGGGGGCGCGGTACTATGGCTACACCTTC. It encodes CASSYQGARYYGYTF. The whole variable domain, filled in from reference TRBV5-4 and TRBJ1-2, reads ETGVTQSPTHLIKTRGQQVTLRCSSQSGHNTVSWYQQALGQGPQFIFQYYREEENGRGNFPPRFSGLQFPNYSSELNVNALELDDSALYLCASSYQGARYYGYTFGSGTRLTVV.